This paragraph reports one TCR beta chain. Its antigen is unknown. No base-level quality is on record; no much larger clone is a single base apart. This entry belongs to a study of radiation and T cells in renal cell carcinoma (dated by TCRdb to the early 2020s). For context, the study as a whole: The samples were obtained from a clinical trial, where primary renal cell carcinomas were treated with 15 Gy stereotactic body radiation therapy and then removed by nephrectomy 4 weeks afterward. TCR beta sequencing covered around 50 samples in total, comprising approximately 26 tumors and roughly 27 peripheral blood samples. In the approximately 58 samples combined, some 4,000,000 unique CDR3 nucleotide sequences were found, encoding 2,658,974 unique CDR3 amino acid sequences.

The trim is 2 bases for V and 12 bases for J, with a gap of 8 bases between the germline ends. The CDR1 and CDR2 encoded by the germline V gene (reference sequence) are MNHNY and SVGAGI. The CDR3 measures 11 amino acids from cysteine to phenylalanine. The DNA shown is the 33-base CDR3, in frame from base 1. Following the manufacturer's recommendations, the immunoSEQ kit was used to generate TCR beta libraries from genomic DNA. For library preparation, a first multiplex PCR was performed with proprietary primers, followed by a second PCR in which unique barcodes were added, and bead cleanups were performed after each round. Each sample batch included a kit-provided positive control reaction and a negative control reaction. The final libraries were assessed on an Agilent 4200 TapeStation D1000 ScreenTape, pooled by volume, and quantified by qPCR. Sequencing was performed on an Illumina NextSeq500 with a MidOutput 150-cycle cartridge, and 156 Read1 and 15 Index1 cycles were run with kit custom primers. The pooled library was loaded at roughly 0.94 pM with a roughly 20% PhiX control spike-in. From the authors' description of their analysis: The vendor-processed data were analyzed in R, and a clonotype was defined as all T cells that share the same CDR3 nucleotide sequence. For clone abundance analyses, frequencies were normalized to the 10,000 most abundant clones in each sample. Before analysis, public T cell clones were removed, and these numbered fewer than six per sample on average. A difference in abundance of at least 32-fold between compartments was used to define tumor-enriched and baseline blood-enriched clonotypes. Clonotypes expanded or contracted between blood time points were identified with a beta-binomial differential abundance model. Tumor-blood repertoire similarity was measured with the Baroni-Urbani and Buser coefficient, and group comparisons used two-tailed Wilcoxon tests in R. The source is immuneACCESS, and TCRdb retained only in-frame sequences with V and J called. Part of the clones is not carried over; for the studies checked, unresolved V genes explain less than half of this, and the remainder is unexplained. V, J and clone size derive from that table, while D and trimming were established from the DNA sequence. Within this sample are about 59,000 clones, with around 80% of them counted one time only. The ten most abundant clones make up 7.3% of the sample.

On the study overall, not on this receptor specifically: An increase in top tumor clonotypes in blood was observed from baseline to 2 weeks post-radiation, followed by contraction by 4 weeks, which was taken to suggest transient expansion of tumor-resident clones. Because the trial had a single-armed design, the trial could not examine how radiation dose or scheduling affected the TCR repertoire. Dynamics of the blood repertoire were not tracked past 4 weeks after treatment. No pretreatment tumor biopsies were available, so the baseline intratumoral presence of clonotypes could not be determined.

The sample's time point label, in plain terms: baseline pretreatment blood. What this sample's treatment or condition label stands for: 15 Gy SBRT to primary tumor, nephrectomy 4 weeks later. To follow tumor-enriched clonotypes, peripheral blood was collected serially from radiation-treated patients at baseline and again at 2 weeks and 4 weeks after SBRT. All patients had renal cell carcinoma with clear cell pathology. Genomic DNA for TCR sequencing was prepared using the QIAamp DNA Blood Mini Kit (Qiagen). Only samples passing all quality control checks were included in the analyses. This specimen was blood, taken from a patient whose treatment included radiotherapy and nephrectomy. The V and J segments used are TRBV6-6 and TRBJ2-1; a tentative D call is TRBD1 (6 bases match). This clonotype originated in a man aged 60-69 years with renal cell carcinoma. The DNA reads TGTGCCAGCAGTTACGCAGGGGCGCAGTTCTTC. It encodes CASSYAGAQFF.